Listed below are T cell receptor beta chains from one sample, sequenced in a study of post-analysis software for immune sequencing data. A single record per CDR3 protein comes from TCRdb applying MiXCR to the PCR reads. The repertoire holds approximately 440,000 distinct CDR3 sequences, around 40% seen once, with around an eighth in the top ten. Sequences were obtained from blood. The receptors shown here come from a girl between 5 and 17 years old with multiple sclerosis. Both conserved end residues are part of each CDR3. Each record gives: V gene, D gene, J gene, clone size, CDR3 protein, CDR3 DNA. A D gene is named only where the DNA matches it firmly. Part of the rows lack a size; the others show once, few, many or a class for expanded clones.

V: TRBV12-3/TRBV12-4; D: TRBD1; J: TRBJ2-7; size: NA; CDR3: CASGPRTGVPYEQYF; DNA: TGTGCCAGCGGCCCCAGGACAGGGGTCCCTTACGAGCAGTACTTC
V: TRBV7-3; D: TRBD1; J: TRBJ1-2; size: NA; CDR3: CASALNEGAGYGYTF; DNA: TGTGCCAGCGCCTTAAACGAGGGGGCCGGCTATGGCTACACCTTC
V: TRBV5-1; D: TRBD1; J: TRBJ1-2; size: NA; CDR3: CSSSPNPRGQDGYTF; DNA: TGCTCCAGCAGCCCCAATCCCAGGGGACAGGATGGCTACACCTTC
V: TRBV12-3/TRBV12-4; D: TRBD1; J: TRBJ2-3; size: NA; CDR3: CASSTGQGDTQYF; DNA: TGTGCCAGCAGTACGGGACAGGGGGATACGCAGTATTTT
V: TRBV4-1; D: NA; J: TRBJ1-1; size: few; CDR3: CASSWMNTEAFF; DNA: TGCGCCAGCAGTTGGATGAACACTGAAGCTTTCTTT
V: TRBV28; D: NA; J: TRBJ2-7; size: NA; CDR3: CASTLPGAYEQYF; DNA: TGTGCCAGCACCTTACCAGGGGCCTACGAGCAGTACTTC
V: TRBV5-1; D: TRBD2; J: TRBJ2-1; size: NA; CDR3: CASNLGLAGGNEQFF; DNA: TGCGCCAGCAACTTGGGACTAGCGGGAGGCAATGAGCAGTTCTTC
V: TRBV5-1; D: NA; J: TRBJ2-7; size: few; CDR3: CASSLRVSEHEQYF; DNA: TGCGCCAGCAGCTTGAGGGTCAGCGAACACGAGCAGTACTTC
V: TRBV2; D: NA; J: TRBJ2-5; size: few; CDR3: CASSDRSTPQETQYF; DNA: TGTGCCAGCAGTGATAGGTCTACCCCCCAAGAGACCCAGTACTTC
V: TRBV7-9; D: NA; J: TRBJ1-1; size: few; CDR3: CASGTGVNTEAFF; DNA: TGTGCCAGCGGTACAGGCGTGAACACTGAAGCTTTCTTT